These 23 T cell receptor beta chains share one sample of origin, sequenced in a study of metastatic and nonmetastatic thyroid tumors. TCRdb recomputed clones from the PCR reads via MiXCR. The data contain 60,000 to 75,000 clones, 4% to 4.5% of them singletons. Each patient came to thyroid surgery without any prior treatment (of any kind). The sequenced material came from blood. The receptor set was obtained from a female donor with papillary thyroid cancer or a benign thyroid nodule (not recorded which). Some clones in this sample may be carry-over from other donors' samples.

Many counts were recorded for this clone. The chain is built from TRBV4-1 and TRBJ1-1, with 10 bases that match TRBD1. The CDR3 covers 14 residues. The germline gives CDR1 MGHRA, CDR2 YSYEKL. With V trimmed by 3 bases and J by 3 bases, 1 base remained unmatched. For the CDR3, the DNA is TGCGCCAGCAGCCAGACAGGGGGCTACACTGAAGCTTTCTTT. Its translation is CASSQTGGYTEAFF.

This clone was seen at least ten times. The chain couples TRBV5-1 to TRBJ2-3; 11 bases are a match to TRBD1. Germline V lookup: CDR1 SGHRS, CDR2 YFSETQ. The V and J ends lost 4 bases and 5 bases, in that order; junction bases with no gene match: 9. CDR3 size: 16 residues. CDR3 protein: CASSLSGTGGGDTQYF. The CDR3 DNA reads TGCGCCAGCAGCCTGTCCGGGACAGGGGGGGGAGATACGCAGTATTTT.

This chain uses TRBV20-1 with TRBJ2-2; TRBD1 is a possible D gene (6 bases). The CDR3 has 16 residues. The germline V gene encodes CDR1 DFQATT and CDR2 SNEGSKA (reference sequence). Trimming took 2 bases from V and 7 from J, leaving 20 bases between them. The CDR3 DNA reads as TGCAGTGCTAGACGGGACAACCCAACTTCGAACGGGGAGCTGTTTTTT. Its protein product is CSARRDNPTSNGELFF.

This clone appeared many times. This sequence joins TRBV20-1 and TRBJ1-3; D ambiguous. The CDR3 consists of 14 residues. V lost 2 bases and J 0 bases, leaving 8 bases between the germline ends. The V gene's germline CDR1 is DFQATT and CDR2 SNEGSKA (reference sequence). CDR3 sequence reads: CSARSSISGNTIYF. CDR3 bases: TGCAGTGCTAGATCGTCGATCTCTGGAAACACCATATATTTT.

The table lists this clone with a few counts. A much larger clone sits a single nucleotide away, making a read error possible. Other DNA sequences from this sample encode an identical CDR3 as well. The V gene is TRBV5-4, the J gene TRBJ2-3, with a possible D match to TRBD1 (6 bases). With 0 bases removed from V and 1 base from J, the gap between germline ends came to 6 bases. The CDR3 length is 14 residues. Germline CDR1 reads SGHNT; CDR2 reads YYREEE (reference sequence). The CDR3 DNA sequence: TGTGCCAGCAGCTTGGCAGGGGGCACAGATACGCAGTATTTT. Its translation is CASSLAGGTDTQYF.

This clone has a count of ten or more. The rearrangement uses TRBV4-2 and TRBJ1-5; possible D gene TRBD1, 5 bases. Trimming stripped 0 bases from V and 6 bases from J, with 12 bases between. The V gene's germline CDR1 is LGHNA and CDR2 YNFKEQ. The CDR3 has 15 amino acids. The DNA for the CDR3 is TGTGCCAGCAGCCAAGAGTTGGGGCCCCGTCAGCCCCAGCATTTT. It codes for CASSQELGPRQPQHF.

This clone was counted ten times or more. The CDR3 spells CASSSTSGSRTGELFF. In DNA, the CDR3 is TGTGCCAGCAGCTCGACTAGCGGGAGTCGTACCGGGGAGCTGTTTTTT. The chain employs TRBV7-3 and TRBJ2-2, with 12 bases fitting TRBD2. Germline assignment: CDR1 SGHTA and CDR2 FQGTGA. CDR3 length equals 16 residues. V shed 4 bases, J shed 5 bases, and the junction held 5 bases outside the gene matches.

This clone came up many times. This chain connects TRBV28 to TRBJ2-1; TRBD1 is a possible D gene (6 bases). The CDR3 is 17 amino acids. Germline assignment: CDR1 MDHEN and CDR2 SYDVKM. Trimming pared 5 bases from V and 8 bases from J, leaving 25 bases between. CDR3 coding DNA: TGTGCCAGCAGTCTACCCCTCCCAGGGGAAACGGAGGATGAGCAGTTCTTC. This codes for CASSLPLPGETEDEQFF.

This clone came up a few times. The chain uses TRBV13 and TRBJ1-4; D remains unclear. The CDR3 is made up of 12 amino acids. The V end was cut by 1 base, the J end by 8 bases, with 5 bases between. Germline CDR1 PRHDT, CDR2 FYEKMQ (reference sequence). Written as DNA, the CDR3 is TGTGCCAGCAGCTTAGAAGGCGAAAAACTGTTTTTT. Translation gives CASSLEGEKLFF.

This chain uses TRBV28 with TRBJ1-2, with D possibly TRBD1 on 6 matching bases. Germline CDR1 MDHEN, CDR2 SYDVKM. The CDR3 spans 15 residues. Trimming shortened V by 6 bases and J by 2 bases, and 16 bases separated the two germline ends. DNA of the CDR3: TGTGCCAGCAGGGGGTTGGGGGGGCTAAACTATGGCTACACCTTC. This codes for CASRGLGGLNYGYTF.

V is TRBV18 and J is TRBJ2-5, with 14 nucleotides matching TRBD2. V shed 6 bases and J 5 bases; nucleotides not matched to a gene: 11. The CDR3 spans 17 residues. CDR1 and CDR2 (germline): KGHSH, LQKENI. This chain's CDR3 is CASSSTGTSGSMETQYF. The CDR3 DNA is TGTGCCAGCTCGTCAACCGGGACTAGCGGGAGTATGGAGACCCAGTACTTC.

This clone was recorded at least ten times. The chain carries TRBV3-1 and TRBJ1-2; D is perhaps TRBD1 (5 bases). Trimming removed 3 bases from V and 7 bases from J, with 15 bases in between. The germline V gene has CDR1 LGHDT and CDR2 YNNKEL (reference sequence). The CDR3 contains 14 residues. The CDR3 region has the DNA TGTGCCAGCAGCCACTGGAGCGGGAGGGGTGGCTACACCTTC. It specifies CASSHWSGRGGYTF.

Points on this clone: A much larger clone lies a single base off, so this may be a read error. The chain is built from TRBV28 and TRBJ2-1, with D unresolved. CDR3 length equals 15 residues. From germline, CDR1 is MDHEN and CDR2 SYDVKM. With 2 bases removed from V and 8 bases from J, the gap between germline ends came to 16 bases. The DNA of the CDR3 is TGTGCCAGCAGTTTAAGTTGGTTTGCACTGGATGAGCAGTTCTTC. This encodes CASSLSWFALDEQFF. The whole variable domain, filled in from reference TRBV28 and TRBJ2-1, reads DVKVTQSSRYLVKRTGEKVFLECVQDMDHENMFWYRQDPGLGLRLIYFSYDVKMKEKGDIPEGYSVSREKKERFSLILESASTNQTSMYLCASSLSWFALDEQFFGPGTRLTVL.

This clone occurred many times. The CDR3 spells CASSLRTGRSNQPQHF. In nucleotides, the CDR3 is TGTGCCAGCAGCTTGAGGACAGGTCGTAGCAATCAGCCCCAGCATTTT. The chain recombines TRBV5-6 with TRBJ1-5; TRBD1 matches at 7 bases. Germline CDR1 is SGHDT and CDR2 is YYEEEE. The CDR3 is made up of 16 amino acids. After removal of 1 base from V and 0 bases from J, the junction contained 4 bases not matched to a gene.

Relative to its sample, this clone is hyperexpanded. CDR3 region: CASRSGQNPAYEQYF. Here the CDR3 DNA reads TGTGCCAGCAGATCCGGACAGAACCCGGCCTACGAGCAGTACTTC. The chain couples TRBV27 to TRBJ2-7; possibly TRBD1 for D (6 bases). CDR1 is MNHEY, CDR2 SMNVEV, per germline (reference sequence). The CDR3 is 15 residues long. V gave up 6 bases and J gave up 2 bases, with 17 bases separating them.

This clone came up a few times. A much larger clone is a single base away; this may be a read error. CDR3 in DNA: TGCAGCTTGACAGGGACCACCAGGGAGCTGTTTTTT. As protein: CSLTGTTRELFF. The chain couples TRBV29-1 to TRBJ2-2, with 7 nucleotides matching TRBD1. Germline CDR1 and CDR2: SQVTM and ANQGSEA. The CDR3 has 12 amino acids.

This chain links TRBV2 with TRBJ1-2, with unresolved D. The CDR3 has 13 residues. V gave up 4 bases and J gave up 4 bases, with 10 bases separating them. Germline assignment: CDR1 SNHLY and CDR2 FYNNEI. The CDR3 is CASSVTRSYGYTF. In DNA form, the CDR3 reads TGTGCCAGCAGTGTGACCAGAAGCTATGGCTACACCTTC.

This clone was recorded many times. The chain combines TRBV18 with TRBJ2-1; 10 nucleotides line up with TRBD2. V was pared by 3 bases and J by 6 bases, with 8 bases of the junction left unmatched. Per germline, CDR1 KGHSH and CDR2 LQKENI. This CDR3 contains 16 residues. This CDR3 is CASSPSASGSGNEQFF. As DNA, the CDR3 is TGTGCCAGCTCACCCTCGGCTAGCGGGAGCGGCAATGAGCAGTTCTTC.

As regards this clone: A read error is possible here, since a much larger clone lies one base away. DNA for the CDR3: TGTGCCAGCTCACCGGCCGGGACAGCCGAAGAACTGTTTTTT. Its protein is CASSPAGTAEELFF. The gene calls are TRBV18 and TRBJ1-4; 7 bases agree with TRBD1. Germline CDR1 reads KGHSH; CDR2 reads LQKENI. CDR3 length equals 14 residues. The trim removed 3 bases at V and 12 bases at J, leaving 10 bases unmatched. Together with reference TRBV18 and TRBJ1-4, the CDR3 gives the full variable domain: NAGVMQNPRHLVRRRGQEARLRCSPMKGHSHVYWYRQLPEEGLKFMVYLQKENIIDESGMPKERFSAEFPKEGPSILRIQQVVRGDSAAYFCASSPAGTAEELFFGSGTQLSVL.

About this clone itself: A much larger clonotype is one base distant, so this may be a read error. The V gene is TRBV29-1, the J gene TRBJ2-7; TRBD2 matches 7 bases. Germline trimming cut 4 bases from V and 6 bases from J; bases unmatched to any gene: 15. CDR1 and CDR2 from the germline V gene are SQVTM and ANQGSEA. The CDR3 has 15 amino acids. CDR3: CSVVTSLITGGEQYF. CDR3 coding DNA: TGCAGCGTTGTAACTTCTCTTATCACGGGGGGCGAGCAGTACTTC.

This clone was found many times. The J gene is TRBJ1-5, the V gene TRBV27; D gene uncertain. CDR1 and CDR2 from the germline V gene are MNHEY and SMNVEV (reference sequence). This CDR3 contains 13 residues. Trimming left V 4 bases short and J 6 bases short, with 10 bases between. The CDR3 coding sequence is TGTGCCAGCAGTTCGTCCCTCTTTCAGCCCCAGCATTTT. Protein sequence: CASSSSLFQPQHF.

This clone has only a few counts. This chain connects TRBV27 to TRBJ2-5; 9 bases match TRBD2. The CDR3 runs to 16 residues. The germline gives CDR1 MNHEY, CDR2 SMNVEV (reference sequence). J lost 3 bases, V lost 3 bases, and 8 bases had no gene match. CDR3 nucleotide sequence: TGTGCCAGCAGTTTTGGCGGGAGGGCGGCGGAAGAGACCCAGTACTTC. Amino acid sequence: CASSFGGRAAEETQYF.

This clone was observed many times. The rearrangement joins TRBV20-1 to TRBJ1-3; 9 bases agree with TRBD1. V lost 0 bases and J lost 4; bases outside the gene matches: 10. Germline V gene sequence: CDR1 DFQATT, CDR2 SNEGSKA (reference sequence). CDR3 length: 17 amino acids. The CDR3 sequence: CSARDWEGQGWGNTIYF. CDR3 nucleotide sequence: TGCAGTGCTAGAGACTGGGAAGGACAGGGGTGGGGAAACACCATATATTTT.